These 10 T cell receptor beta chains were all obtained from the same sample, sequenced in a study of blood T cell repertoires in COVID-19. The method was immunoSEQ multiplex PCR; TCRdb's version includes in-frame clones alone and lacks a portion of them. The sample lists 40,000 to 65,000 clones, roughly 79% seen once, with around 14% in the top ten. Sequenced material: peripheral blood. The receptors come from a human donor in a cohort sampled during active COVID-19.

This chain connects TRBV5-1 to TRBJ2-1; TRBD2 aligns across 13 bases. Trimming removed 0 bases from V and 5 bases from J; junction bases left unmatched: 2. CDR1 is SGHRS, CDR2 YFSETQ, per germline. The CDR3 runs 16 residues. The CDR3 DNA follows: TGCGCCAGCAGCTTGGAACTAGCGGGGGGGAACAATGAGCAGTTCTTC. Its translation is CASSLELAGGNNEQFF.

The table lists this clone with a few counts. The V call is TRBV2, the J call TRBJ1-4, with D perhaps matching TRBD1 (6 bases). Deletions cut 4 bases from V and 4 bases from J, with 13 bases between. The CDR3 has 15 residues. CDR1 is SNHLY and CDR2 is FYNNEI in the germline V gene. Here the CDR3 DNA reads TGTGCCAGCAGTGGGCGACAGGCGGGTAATGAAAAACTGTTTTTT. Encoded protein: CASSGRQAGNEKLFF. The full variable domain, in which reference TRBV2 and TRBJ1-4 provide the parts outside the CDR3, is EPEVTQTPSHQVTQMGQEVILRCVPISNHLYFYWYRQILGQKVEFLVSFYNNEISEKSEIFDDQFSVERPDGSNFTLKIRSTKLEDSAMYFCASSGRQAGNEKLFFGSGTQLSVL.

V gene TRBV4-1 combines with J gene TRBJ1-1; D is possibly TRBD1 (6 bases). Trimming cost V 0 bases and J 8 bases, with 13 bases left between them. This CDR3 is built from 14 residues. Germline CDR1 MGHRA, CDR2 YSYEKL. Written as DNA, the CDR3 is TGCGCCAGCAGCCAAGATTCGGGGGGGCCCGAAGCTTTCTTT. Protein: CASSQDSGGPEAFF.

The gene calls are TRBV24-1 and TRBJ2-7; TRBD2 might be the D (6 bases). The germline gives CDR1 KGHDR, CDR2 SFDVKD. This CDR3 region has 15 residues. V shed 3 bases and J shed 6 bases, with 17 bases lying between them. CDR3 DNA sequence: TGTGCCACCAGTGATAGAATGGACACCGGGAGCGAGCAGTACTTC. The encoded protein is CATSDRMDTGSEQYF.

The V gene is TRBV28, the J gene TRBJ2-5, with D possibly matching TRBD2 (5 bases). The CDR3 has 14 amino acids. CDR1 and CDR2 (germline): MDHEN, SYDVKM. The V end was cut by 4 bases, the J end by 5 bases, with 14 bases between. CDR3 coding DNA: TGTGCCAGCAGTTCCCGAGGGCCGCGGGAGACCCAGTACTTC. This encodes CASSSRGPRETQYF.

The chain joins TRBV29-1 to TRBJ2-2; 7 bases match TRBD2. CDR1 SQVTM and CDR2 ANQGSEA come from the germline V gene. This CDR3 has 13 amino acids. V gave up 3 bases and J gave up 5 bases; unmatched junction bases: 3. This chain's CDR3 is CSVDPRGTGELFF. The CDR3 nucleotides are TGCAGCGTTGACCCGCGGGGGACCGGGGAGCTGTTTTTT.

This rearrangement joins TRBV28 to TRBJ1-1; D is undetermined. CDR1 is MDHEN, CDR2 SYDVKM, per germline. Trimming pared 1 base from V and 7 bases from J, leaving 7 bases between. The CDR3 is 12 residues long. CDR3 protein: CASSLYKNEAFF. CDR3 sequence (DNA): TGTGCCAGCAGTTTATACAAAAATGAAGCTTTCTTT. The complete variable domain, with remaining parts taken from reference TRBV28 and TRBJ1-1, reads DVKVTQSSRYLVKRTGEKVFLECVQDMDHENMFWYRQDPGLGLRLIYFSYDVKMKEKGDIPEGYSVSREKKERFSLILESASTNQTSMYLCASSLYKNEAFFGQGTRLTVV.

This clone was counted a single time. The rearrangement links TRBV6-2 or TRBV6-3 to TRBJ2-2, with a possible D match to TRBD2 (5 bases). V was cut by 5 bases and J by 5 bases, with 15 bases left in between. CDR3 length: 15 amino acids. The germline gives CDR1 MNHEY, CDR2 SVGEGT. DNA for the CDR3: TGTGCCAGCAGTAGACCCGCGACGGGGACCGGGGAGCTGTTTTTT. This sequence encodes CASSRPATGTGELFF.

CDR3 bases: TGCGCCAGCAGCCCGATTGGCCGGCCAGGAGCTTTCTTT. Translated, it gives CASSPIGRPGAFF. The chain has TRBV4-1 and TRBJ1-1; D gene uncertain. This CDR3 comprises 13 residues. V was pared by 4 bases and J by 10 bases, with 16 bases between. Germline loops: CDR1 MGHRA, CDR2 YSYEKL.

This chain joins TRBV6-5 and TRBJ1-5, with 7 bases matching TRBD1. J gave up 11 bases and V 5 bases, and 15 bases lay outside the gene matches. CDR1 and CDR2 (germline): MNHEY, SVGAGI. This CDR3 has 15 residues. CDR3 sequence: CASSTNGQVGLAQHF. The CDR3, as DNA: TGTGCCAGCAGTACGAACGGACAGGTGGGCCTGGCCCAGCATTTT.